This T cell receptor beta chain is from a study of tumor and adjacent non-tumor tissue in lung cancer. About the study: Patients comprised about a dozen adenocarcinoma, a couple of squamous cell carcinoma and 1 small cell lung cancer. Each sample yielded a few million productive TCRbeta reads on average. General observations from the study: Normal lung showed higher cumulative top 100 clone frequency than tumor.

TCRbeta libraries were built with three rounds of nested PCR, modified from ARM-PCR. TCRdb itself ran the multiplex PCR reads through MiXCR, one entry per CDR3 protein. This repertoire shows some 99,000 distinct CDR3 sequences, about 61% found once; its top ten account for around 19%. RNA was extracted from bulk tissue without any cell sorting. Distant lung tissue was collected more than 3 cm away from the tumor edge. Newly diagnosed lung cancer patients had thoracic surgery in China, August–November 2014, without prior chemotherapy. CDR3 length: 15 amino acids. The V gene's germline CDR1 is MDHEN and CDR2 SYDVKM. V shed 6 bases, J shed 0 bases, and the junction held 0 bases outside the gene matches. About this clonotype: Its target is not known.

The sequence was collected from a man between 60 and 75 years old with non-small cell lung cancer. Sequencing input: distant non-tumor lung tissue. The chain carries TRBV28 and TRBJ2-2, with 11 bases identical to TRBD2. The CDR3 nucleotides read TGTGCCAGCAGACTAGCGGGGGCGAACACCGGGGAGCTGTTTTTT. It encodes CASRLAGANTGELFF.